Each of the 8 T cell receptor beta chains below was sequenced from the same sample in a study of shared clonotypes between healthy human individuals (TCRdb year 2020). Libraries were made using the immunoSEQ multiplex PCR assay. This is the immuneACCESS table as TCRdb keeps it, with only in-frame sequences that have V and J called. A part of the clones is gone; compared with another copy, unresolved V genes explain less than half, and the rest is unexplained. This sample gives roughly 490,000 clones in total; around 80% of them show up just once. The ten biggest clones cover roughly 12% of the sample. Sequencing was done on a sample of PBMCs. The receptor source for this set is a middle-aged woman in good health. Some clones in this sample may be carry-over from other donors' samples.

The genes are TRBV7-9 and TRBJ2-7; the D call may be TRBD1 or TRBD2 (5 bases each). With 1 base removed from V and 5 bases from J, the gap between germline ends came to 15 bases. The CDR3 covers 15 residues. Per germline, CDR1 SEHNR and CDR2 FQNEAQ (reference sequence). CDR3: CASSLDPGATNEQYF. The CDR3 region has the DNA TGTGCCAGCAGCTTAGACCCCGGGGCCACCAACGAGCAGTACTTC.

This clone was counted between two and nine times. J is TRBJ1-5 and V is TRBV19; TRBD1 is a possible D gene (5 bases). In germline, CDR1 is LNHDA, CDR2 SQIVND (reference sequence). The CDR3 spans 16 residues. V was clipped by 3 bases and J by 4 bases, with 16 bases between them. The CDR3 here is CASSIGLRWGNQPQHF. CDR3 nucleotides: TGTGCCAGTAGTATTGGGTTACGATGGGGGAATCAGCCCCAGCATTTT.

The chain combines TRBV6-5 with TRBJ2-2, with D possibly being TRBD1 (6 bases). The CDR3 covers 16 residues. CDR1 and CDR2 (germline): MNHEY, SVGAGI. The V and J ends lost 0 bases and 6 bases respectively, with 14 bases between them. The chain's CDR3 is CASSYSGAGVSGELFF. CDR3 bases: TGTGCCAGCAGTTACTCGGGGGCAGGGGTCTCCGGGGAGCTGTTTTTT.

The V call is TRBV2, the J call TRBJ1-5, with D possibly being TRBD1 (6 bases). Per germline, CDR1 SNHLY and CDR2 FYNNEI. Trimming pared 1 base from V and 2 bases from J, leaving 15 bases between. The CDR3 length is 17 residues. CDR3 residues: CASSEEGDGFRNQPQHF. The CDR3 nucleotides read TGTGCCAGCAGTGAAGAGGGGGATGGGTTCCGCAATCAGCCCCAGCATTTT.

In this sample, this clone turned up a few times. This chain links TRBV18 with TRBJ1-2, with 8 bases identical to TRBD1. CDR3 size: 15 residues. V trimming: 1 base; J trimming: 4 bases; junction bases outside the gene matches: 5. Germline CDR1 KGHSH, CDR2 LQKENI. The CDR3 reads CASSPQGQGGYGYTF. The CDR3 coding sequence is TGTGCCAGCTCACCACAAGGACAGGGAGGCTATGGCTACACCTTC.

The chain has TRBV29-1 and TRBJ2-3; D may be TRBD1 or TRBD2 (6 bases each). Germline CDR1 reads SQVTM; CDR2 reads ANQGSEA. The V gene lost 2 bases and the J gene lost 2 bases, with 14 bases spanning the gap. The CDR3 spans 15 residues. CDR3 coding DNA: TGCAGCGTTGAAAGAGCCGGGGGCGTCACAGATACGCAGTATTTT. Translation: CSVERAGGVTDTQYF.

The J gene is TRBJ2-3, the V gene TRBV7-8, with 8 positions matching TRBD2. This CDR3 has 15 residues. V dropped 5 bases and J dropped 0; count of bases not matched to a gene: 4. Germline V CDR1 and CDR2: SGHVS, FQNEAQ. The CDR3 DNA reads as TGTGCCAGCAGCGACGGACTAGCTAGCACAGATACGCAGTATTTT. The encoded protein is CASSDGLASTDTQYF.

This clone was seen once. The chain is built from TRBV15 and TRBJ2-2; D is uncertain. CDR3 length: 13 residues. Trimming removed 3 bases from V and 6 bases from J, with 8 bases in between. The germline V gene has CDR1 LNHNV and CDR2 YYDKDF (reference sequence). This CDR3 is CATSSPWAGELFF. Here the CDR3 DNA reads TGTGCCACCAGCAGCCCCTGGGCCGGGGAGCTGTTTTTT.